In this sample, the clone carrying this T cell receptor beta chain turned up a few times. Original analysis: Nucleated cell number was recorded as an estimate derived from reference gene primer amplification. Profiling relied on immunoSEQ multiplex PCR, and the TCRdb table lists in-frame clones only, not all of them. V, J and clone size derive from that table, while D and trimming were established from the DNA sequence. The sample records 100,000 to 150,000 clones, about 80% being singletons. The entry originates in a study of blood T cell repertoires in COVID-19. As for the study in general: Some COVID-19 samples were acute and others convalescent; all came from the United States, Italy and Spain. From T cells, B-cell-depleted T cells, or PBMCs came the material, which was cDNA or gDNA.

Germline V gene lookup returns CDR1 MGHDK and CDR2 SYGVNS. CDR3 size: 14 residues. V was clipped by 1 base and J by 5 bases, with 12 bases between them. This clonotype was obtained from a man between 40 and 49 years old with active or convalescent COVID-19. The specimen sequenced was peripheral blood. V and J are TRBV25-1 and TRBJ2-7, with a weak D call TRBD1 (5 bases). CDR3 loop: CASSELGDSDEQYF. CDR3 nucleotides: TGTGCCAGCAGTGAATTGGGTGACAGCGACGAGCAGTACTTC.